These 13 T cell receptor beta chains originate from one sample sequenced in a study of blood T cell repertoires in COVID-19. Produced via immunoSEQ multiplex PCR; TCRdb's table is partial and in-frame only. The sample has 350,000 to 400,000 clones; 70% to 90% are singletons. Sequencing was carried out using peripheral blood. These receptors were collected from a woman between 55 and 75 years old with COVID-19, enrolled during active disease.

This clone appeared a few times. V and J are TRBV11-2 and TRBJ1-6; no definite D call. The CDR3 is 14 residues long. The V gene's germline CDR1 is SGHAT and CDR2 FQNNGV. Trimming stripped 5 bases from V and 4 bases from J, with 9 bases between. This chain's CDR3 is CASSHGGYNSPLHF. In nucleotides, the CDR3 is TGTGCCAGCAGCCACGGAGGTTATAATTCACCCCTCCACTTT. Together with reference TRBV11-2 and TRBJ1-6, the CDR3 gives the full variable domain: EAGVAQSPRYKIIEKRQSVAFWCNPISGHATLYWYQQILGQGPKLLIQFQNNGVVDDSQLPKDRFSAERLKGVDSTLKIQPAKLEDSAVYLCASSHGGYNSPLHFGNGTRLTVT.

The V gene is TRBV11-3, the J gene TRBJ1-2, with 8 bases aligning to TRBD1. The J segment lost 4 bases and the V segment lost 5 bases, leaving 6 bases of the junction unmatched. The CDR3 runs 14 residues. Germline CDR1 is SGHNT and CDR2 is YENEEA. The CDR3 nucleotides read TGTGCCAGCAGCCCAGAGGGACAGGTCTATGGCTACACCTTC. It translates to CASSPEGQVYGYTF.

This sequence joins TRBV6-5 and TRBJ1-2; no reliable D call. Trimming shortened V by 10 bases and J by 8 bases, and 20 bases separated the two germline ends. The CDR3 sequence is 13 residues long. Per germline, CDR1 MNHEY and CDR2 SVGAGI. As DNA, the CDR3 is TGTGCCACCGGAGAGGCTTCCGGAGGGGGCTACACCTTC. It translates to CATGEASGGGYTF.

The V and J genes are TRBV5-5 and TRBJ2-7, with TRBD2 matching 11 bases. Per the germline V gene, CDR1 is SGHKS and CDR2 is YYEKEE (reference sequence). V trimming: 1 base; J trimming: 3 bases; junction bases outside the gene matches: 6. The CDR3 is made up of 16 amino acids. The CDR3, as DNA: TGTGCCAGCAGCTTGCTCCTAACTAGCGGGGGCTACGAGCAGTACTTC. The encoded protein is CASSLLLTSGGYEQYF.

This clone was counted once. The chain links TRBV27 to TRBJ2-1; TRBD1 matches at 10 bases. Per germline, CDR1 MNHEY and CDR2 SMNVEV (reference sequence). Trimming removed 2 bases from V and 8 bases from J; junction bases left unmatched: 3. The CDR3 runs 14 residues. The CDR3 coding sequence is TGTGCCAGCAGTTTAGGGACAGGGGAGGATGAGCAGTTCTTC. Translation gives CASSLGTGEDEQFF.

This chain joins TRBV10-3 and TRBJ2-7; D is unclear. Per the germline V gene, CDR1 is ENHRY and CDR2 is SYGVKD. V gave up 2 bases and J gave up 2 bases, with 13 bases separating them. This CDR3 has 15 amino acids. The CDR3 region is CAISERVDDTYEQYF. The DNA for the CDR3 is TGTGCCATCAGTGAGCGGGTAGACGATACCTACGAGCAGTACTTC.

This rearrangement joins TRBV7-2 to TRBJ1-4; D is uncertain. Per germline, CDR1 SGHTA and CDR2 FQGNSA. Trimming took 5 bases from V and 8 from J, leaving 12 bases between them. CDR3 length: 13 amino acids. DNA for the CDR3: TGTGCCAGCAGCCTTGAACCAGGCGAAAAACTGTTTTTT. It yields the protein CASSLEPGEKLFF. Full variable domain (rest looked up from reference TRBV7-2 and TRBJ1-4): GAGVSQSPSNKVTEKGKDVELRCDPISGHTALYWYRQSLGQGLEFLIYFQGNSAPDKSGLPSDRFSAERTGGSVSTLTIQRTQQEDSAVYLCASSLEPGEKLFFGSGTQLSVL.

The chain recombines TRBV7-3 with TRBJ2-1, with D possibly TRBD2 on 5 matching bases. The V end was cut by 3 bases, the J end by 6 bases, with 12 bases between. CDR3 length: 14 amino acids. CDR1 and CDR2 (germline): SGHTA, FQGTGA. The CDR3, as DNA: TGTGCCAGCAGCTTGGGAATAGCGAGCAATGAGCAGTTCTTC. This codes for CASSLGIASNEQFF.

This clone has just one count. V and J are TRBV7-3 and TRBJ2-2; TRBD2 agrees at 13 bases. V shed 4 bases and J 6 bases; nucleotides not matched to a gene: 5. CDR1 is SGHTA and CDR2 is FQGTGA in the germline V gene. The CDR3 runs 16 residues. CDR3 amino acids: CASSWGTSGASGELFF. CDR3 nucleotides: TGTGCCAGCAGCTGGGGGACTAGCGGGGCATCCGGGGAGCTGTTTTTT.

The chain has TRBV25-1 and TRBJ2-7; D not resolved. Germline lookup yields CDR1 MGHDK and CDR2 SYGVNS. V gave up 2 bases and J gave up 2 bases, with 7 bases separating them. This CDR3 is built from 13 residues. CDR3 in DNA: TGTGCCAGCAGTGAAAATTGGCCCTACGAGCAGTACTTC. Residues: CASSENWPYEQYF.

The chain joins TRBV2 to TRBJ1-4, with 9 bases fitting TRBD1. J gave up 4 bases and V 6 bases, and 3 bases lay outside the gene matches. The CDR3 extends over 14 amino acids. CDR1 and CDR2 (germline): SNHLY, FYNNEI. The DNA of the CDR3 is TGTGCCAGCAGGGGACAGGGTCTTAATGAAAAACTGTTTTTT. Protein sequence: CASRGQGLNEKLFF.

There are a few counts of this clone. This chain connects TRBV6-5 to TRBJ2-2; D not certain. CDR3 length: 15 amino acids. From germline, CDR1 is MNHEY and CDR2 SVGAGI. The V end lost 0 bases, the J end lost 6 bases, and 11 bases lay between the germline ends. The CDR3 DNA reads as TGTGCCAGCAGTTACTCGAGCTCGGGTGCCGGGGAGCTGTTTTTT. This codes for CASSYSSSGAGELFF.

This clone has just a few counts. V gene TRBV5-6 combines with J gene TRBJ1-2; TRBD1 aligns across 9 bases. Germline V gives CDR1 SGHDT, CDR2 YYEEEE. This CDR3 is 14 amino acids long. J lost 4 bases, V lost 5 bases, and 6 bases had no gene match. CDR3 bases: TGTGCCAGCAGTACAGGGGGCAGCGCCTATGGCTACACCTTC. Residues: CASSTGGSAYGYTF.